Following are 2 T cell receptor beta chains from one sample sequenced in a study of siplizumab effects on memory and regulatory T cells. Repertoires were generated with immunoSEQ multiplex PCR, while TCRdb's copy carries only in-frame clones and drops some. The repertoire holds 85,000 to 130,000 clones, with around 94% as singletons. Sequenced: Tregs sorted from blood. The receptor source for this set is a human donor in good health.

CDR3 loop: CASSNFRGDYGYTF. For the CDR3, the DNA is TGTGCCAGTAGTAACTTTAGAGGGGACTATGGCTACACCTTC. This rearrangement joins TRBV19 to TRBJ1-2, with D possibly TRBD1 on 5 matching bases. Trimming took 4 bases from V and 3 from J, leaving 12 bases between them. The CDR3 contains 14 residues. Germline-derived CDR1 and CDR2 are LNHDA and SQIVND (reference sequence). Full variable domain (remainder filled in from reference TRBV19 and TRBJ1-2): DGGITQSPKYLFRKEGQNVTLSCEQNLNHDAMYWYRQDPGQGLRLIYYSQIVNDFQKGDIAEGYSVSREKKESFPLTVTSAQKNPTAFYLCASSNFRGDYGYTFGSGTRLTVV.

The V and J genes are TRBV6-1 and TRBJ1-5, with D possibly matching TRBD1 (5 bases). The V gene lost 4 bases and the J gene lost 7 bases, with 11 bases spanning the gap. The CDR3 is 13 amino acids. Germline-derived CDR1 and CDR2 are MNHNS and SASEGT. In nucleotides, the CDR3 is TGTGCCAGCAGTGGAGGGGTCAGCCAGCCCCAGCATTTT. Its protein product is CASSGGVSQPQHF.